Presented here are 6 T cell receptor beta chains from one specimen sequenced in a study of T-cell reconstitution after alpha-beta-depleted transplantation in children. TCRbeta library preparation incorporated unique molecular identifiers. TCRdb analysed the PCR reads with MiXCR anew, one entry per CDR3 protein. The sample yields 120,000 to 150,000 distinct CDR3 sequences, 8.8% seen once. The source material was PBMCs, mostly from graft donor cells, sampled 180 days after TCRalphabeta/CD19-depleted stem cell transplant. These receptors were collected from a female patient aged 2-10 years who had a stem cell transplant for congenital amegakaryocytic thrombocytopenia, so the T cells may come from the graft donor.

This clonotype came up many times. The genes are TRBV5-8 and TRBJ2-7; D remains unclear. This CDR3 has 12 amino acids. The germline gives CDR1 SGHTS, CDR2 YDEGEE. The ends were cut back, 3 bases at V and 5 bases at J, with 9 bases in the middle. CDR3 nucleotides: TGTGCCAGCAGCTCCGCTACCCACGAGCAGTACTTC. This encodes CASSSATHEQYF.

This rearrangement joins TRBV5-1 to TRBJ2-2; tentatively, D is TRBD2 (5 bases). Deletions cut 4 bases from V and 2 bases from J, with 6 bases between. CDR3 length: 13 residues. Germline assignment: CDR1 SGHRS and CDR2 YFSETQ. This chain's CDR3 is CASSRTNTGELFF. The CDR3 DNA follows: TGCGCCAGCAGCCGGACTAACACCGGGGAGCTGTTTTTT.

With respect to this clonotype: This may come from a read error, since a much larger clone is one base off. V usage is TRBV12-3 or TRBV12-4 and J usage is TRBJ2-4, with a tentative D call TRBD2 (5 bases). This CDR3 has 12 residues. CDR3 amino acids: CASSLGGNSQYF. CDR3 coding DNA: TGTGCCAGCAGTTTAGGAGGGAACAGTCAGTACTTC.

This clonotype has at least ten counts. The chain couples TRBV4-3 to TRBJ2-2, with a weak D call TRBD2 (6 bases). Germline loops: CDR1 LGHNA, CDR2 YSLEER. This CDR3 region has 14 residues. The V and J ends lost 0 bases and 9 bases respectively, with 11 bases between them. The CDR3 region has the DNA TGCGCCAGCAGCCAAGATAGCGGTAGGAGGGAGCTGTTTTTT. This encodes CASSQDSGRRELFF.

This clonotype came up many times. The V call is TRBV6-2 or TRBV6-3, the J call TRBJ2-5, with 7 bases identical to TRBD2. Trimming at V came to 7 bases and at J to 2 bases, leaving 7 bases not matched to a gene. Germline CDR1 is MNHEY and CDR2 is SVGEGT. The CDR3 has 14 residues. CDR3 protein: CASILSSGQETQYF. For the CDR3, the DNA is TGTGCCAGCATTTTGTCTAGCGGACAAGAGACCCAGTACTTC.

This clonotype has a count of ten or more. The chain uses TRBV20-1 and TRBJ1-2, with a weak D call TRBD1 (5 bases). Germline assignment: CDR1 DFQATT and CDR2 SNEGSKA (reference sequence). The CDR3 is 14 amino acids. V was pared by 3 bases and J by 4 bases, with 15 bases between. The CDR3 here is CSARSGQGFYGYTF. The CDR3 region has the DNA TGCAGTGCTAGGTCAGGTCAGGGCTTCTATGGCTACACCTTC.